This entry lists 21 T cell receptor beta chains sequenced from one sample in a study of beta chain features in type 1 diabetes. Study-wide results and caveats: Shortening of TCRB CDR3s, moderate but significant, appeared in all four CD4+ subsets of Type 1 diabetes patients.

For these receptors, no antigen is known. The investigators reverse transcribed all of the isolated RNA, so they sequenced expressed TCRB transcripts. The repertoire was sequenced with immunoSEQ multiplex PCR; TCRdb's copy has only in-frame clones and lacks some. Of 250,000 to 300,000 clones listed, about 13% are singletons. Sequencing was carried out using naive CD4+ T cells from blood. Receptors were obtained from a young man with type 1 diabetes.

J is TRBJ2-6 and V is TRBV15, with D possibly TRBD2 on 6 matching bases. Germline lookup yields CDR1 LNHNV and CDR2 YYDKDF (reference sequence). The CDR3 length is 14 residues. V lost 8 bases and J 0 bases, leaving 8 bases between the germline ends. CDR3 nucleotide sequence: TGTGCCACCGGGGACTCCTCTGGGGCCAACGTCCTGACTTTC. It encodes CATGDSSGANVLTF. The full variable domain, completed using reference TRBV15 and TRBJ2-6, is DAMVIQNPRYQVTQFGKPVTLSCSQTLNHNVMYWYQQKSSQAPKLLFHYYDKDFNNEADTPDNFQSRRPNTSFCFLDIRSPGLGDTAMYLCATGDSSGANVLTFGAGSRLTVL.

This clone was observed a few times. V is TRBV18 and J is TRBJ2-7, with D possibly being TRBD2 (5 bases). V was clipped by 0 bases and J by 2 bases, with 14 bases between them. Germline V gives CDR1 KGHSH, CDR2 LQKENI. The CDR3 consists of 16 residues. The CDR3 here is CASSPPGVARTYEQYF. The CDR3 DNA reads TGTGCCAGCTCACCACCGGGCGTAGCGCGTACCTACGAGCAGTACTTC.

This clone was counted between two and nine times. The chain is built from TRBV29-1 and TRBJ1-1; possibly TRBD1 for D (5 bases). The CDR3 loop spans 12 amino acids. The germline V and J ends were trimmed by 3 bases and 5 bases, with 10 bases remaining between them. Germline assignment: CDR1 SQVTM and CDR2 ANQGSEA. The CDR3 protein is CSVEKGLTEAFF. CDR3 DNA: TGCAGCGTTGAGAAGGGGTTAACTGAAGCTTTCTTT.

The sample holds a few counts of this clone. As DNA, the CDR3 is TGTGCCAGCAGCTTGCGAACGCTAGCGGGAGTCAGGGAGCAGTTCTTC. Protein sequence: CASSLRTLAGVREQFF. The chain combines TRBV7-2 with TRBJ2-1; 10 bases are shared with TRBD2. This CDR3 has 16 residues. The V and J ends lost 3 bases and 10 bases, in that order; junction bases with no gene match: 12. Germline V CDR1 and CDR2: SGHTA, FQGNSA. The variable domain in full, with the rest retrieved from reference TRBV7-2 and TRBJ2-1, is GAGVSQSPSNKVTEKGKDVELRCDPISGHTALYWYRQSLGQGLEFLIYFQGNSAPDKSGLPSDRFSAERTGGSVSTLTIQRTQQEDSAVYLCASSLRTLAGVREQFFGPGTRLTVL.

This chain joins TRBV7-8 and TRBJ2-4, with 7 bases that match TRBD2. V dropped 2 bases and J dropped 2; count of bases not matched to a gene: 9. CDR1 is SGHVS and CDR2 is FQNEAQ in the germline V gene. The CDR3 spans 17 residues. DNA of the CDR3: TGTGCCAGCAGCTTATCACGGGCGCGGGGGACCAAAAACATTCAGTACTTC. This sequence encodes CASSLSRARGTKNIQYF.

This clone was observed a handful of times. V and J are TRBV18 and TRBJ1-2, with TRBD1 matching over 9 bases. Germline CDR1 KGHSH, CDR2 LQKENI. CDR3 length: 14 residues. J lost 6 bases, V lost 3 bases, and 5 bases had no gene match. This CDR3 reads CASSPRDRDNGYTF. In DNA form, the CDR3 reads TGTGCCAGCTCACCCAGGGACAGGGATAATGGCTACACCTTC.

The genes are TRBV5-4 and TRBJ2-6; 9 nucleotides agree with TRBD1. Germline CDR1 is SGHNT and CDR2 is YYREEE (reference sequence). Losses at the gene ends were 3 bases for V and 0 bases for J; bases not matched to a gene: 7. CDR3 length equals 18 residues. DNA for the CDR3: TGTGCCAGCAGCTCACCCGGGACAGGGCCCTCTGGGGCCAACGTCCTGACTTTC. This gives the protein CASSSPGTGPSGANVLTF.

This chain connects TRBV20-1 to TRBJ2-7, with D possibly being TRBD2 (5 bases). Trimming stripped 0 bases from V and 13 bases from J, with 13 bases between. Germline values: CDR1 DFQATT, CDR2 SNEGSKA (reference sequence). The CDR3 is 11 amino acids. The CDR3 here is CSARDSREGYF. The DNA for the CDR3 is TGCAGTGCTAGAGATTCGAGGGAAGGTTACTTC.

This clone has just a few counts. This sequence joins TRBV4-2 and TRBJ2-1, with D hard to call. Germline-derived CDR1 and CDR2 are LGHNA and YNFKEQ. The CDR3 loop spans 13 amino acids. V lost 1 base and J lost 4, with 5 bases in between. CDR3 sequence reads: CASSQALYNEQFF. The CDR3 nucleotides read TGTGCCAGCAGCCAAGCACTGTACAATGAGCAGTTCTTC.

This chain joins TRBV11-1 and TRBJ2-7; TRBD2 might be the D (5 bases). CDR1 is SGHAT, CDR2 FQDESV, per germline (reference sequence). The CDR3 extends over 14 amino acids. Deletions cut 4 bases from V and 5 bases from J, with 15 bases between. The CDR3 DNA follows: TGTGCCAGCAGCTCACTTGCGGGTCGCAACGAGCAGTACTTC. Translation gives CASSSLAGRNEQYF.

This clone was recorded a few times. The V gene is TRBV11-2, the J gene TRBJ2-3, with 7 bases that match TRBD1. The germline gives CDR1 SGHAT, CDR2 FQNNGV. The trim removed 4 bases at V and 9 bases at J, leaving 10 bases unmatched. The CDR3 is made up of 14 amino acids. CDR3 nucleotides: TGTGCCAGCAGCTCTAACGCTAAACAGGGGACGCAGTATTTT. Translation: CASSSNAKQGTQYF.

This clone was found a few times. The rearrangement links TRBV6-1 to TRBJ2-7; the D gene is possibly TRBD2 (6 bases). The germline gives CDR1 MNHNS, CDR2 SASEGT. Deletions cut 6 bases from V and 6 bases from J, with 9 bases between. There are 11 residues in the CDR3. CDR3 coding DNA: TGTGCCAGCAGGACTAGGTTCGAGCAGTACTTC. It codes for CASRTRFEQYF.

This sequence joins TRBV18 and TRBJ1-1; D ambiguous. Germline-derived CDR1 and CDR2 are KGHSH and LQKENI. Trimming pared 0 bases from V and 0 bases from J, leaving 11 bases between. The CDR3 covers 16 residues. CDR3 in DNA: TGTGCCAGCTCACCACCGAGTCCGGTAATGAACACTGAAGCTTTCTTT. Amino acids: CASSPPSPVMNTEAFF. The variable domain in full, completed from reference TRBV18 and TRBJ1-1, reads NAGVMQNPRHLVRRRGQEARLRCSPMKGHSHVYWYRQLPEEGLKFMVYLQKENIIDESGMPKERFSAEFPKEGPSILRIQQVVRGDSAAYFCASSPPSPVMNTEAFFGQGTRLTVV.

This chain joins TRBV13 and TRBJ2-7; 14 nucleotides align to TRBD2. This CDR3 contains 15 residues. CDR1 PRHDT and CDR2 FYEKMQ come from the germline V gene (reference sequence). Germline trimming cut 4 bases from V and 4 bases from J; bases unmatched to any gene: 3. The CDR3 DNA reads as TGTGCCAGCAGCTCAGGGACTAGCGGGAGATACGAGCAGTACTTC. Translation: CASSSGTSGRYEQYF. Variable domain in full (rest from reference TRBV13 and TRBJ2-7): AAGVIQSPRHLIKEKRETATLKCYPIPRHDTVYWYQQGPGQDPQFLISFYEKMQSDKGSIPDRFSAQQFSDYHSELNMSSLELGDSALYFCASSSGTSGRYEQYFGPGTRLTVT.

The V call is TRBV18, the J call TRBJ2-7; TRBD1 matches 10 bases. CDR1 KGHSH and CDR2 LQKENI come from the germline V gene. J lost 2 bases, V lost 2 bases, and 3 bases had no gene match. This CDR3 region has 15 residues. In nucleotides, the CDR3 is TGTGCCAGCTCACCATCCGGACAGGGGGCCTACGAGCAGTACTTC. This sequence encodes CASSPSGQGAYEQYF.

V is TRBV7-2 and J is TRBJ1-4, with 10 bases matching TRBD1. The J segment lost 14 bases and the V segment lost 5 bases, leaving 5 bases of the junction unmatched. The CDR3 extends over 12 amino acids. In germline, CDR1 is SGHTA, CDR2 FQGNSA. CDR3 loop: CASSHDRGRLFF. Here the CDR3 DNA reads TGTGCCAGCAGCCATGACAGGGGGCGGCTGTTTTTT.

This clone has just a few counts. The chain recombines TRBV6-5 with TRBJ2-5; the D gene is possibly TRBD2 (5 bases). Germline lookup yields CDR1 MNHEY and CDR2 SVGAGI. CDR3 size: 13 residues. Between the trimmed V and J ends, which lost 7 bases and 5 bases, there was a span of 14 bases. The CDR3 DNA reads TGTGCCAGCACCAAGCGGTGGAGGGAGACCCAGTACTTC. It translates to CASTKRWRETQYF.

This clone was observed a handful of times. The chain couples TRBV6-5 to TRBJ2-6, with 7 bases that match TRBD1. The CDR3 is 15 residues long. With 5 bases clipped from V and 2 bases from J, the junction kept 3 bases outside the gene matches. Germline V gene data show CDR1 as MNHEY and CDR2 as SVGAGI. CDR3 coding DNA: TGTGCCAGCAGTCTTGACAGGGCTGGGGCCAACGTCCTGACTTTC. This codes for CASSLDRAGANVLTF.

This clone turned up a few times. The V call is TRBV5-4, the J call TRBJ2-5, with 10 nucleotides matching TRBD2. Germline assignment: CDR1 SGHNT and CDR2 YYREEE (reference sequence). V shed 2 bases and J 2 bases; nucleotides not matched to a gene: 6. The CDR3 is made up of 16 amino acids. The CDR3 DNA is TGTGCCAGCAGCTTAGGGACTAGCGTACGACAAGAGACCCAGTACTTC. Amino acid sequence: CASSLGTSVRQETQYF.

The chain recombines TRBV27 with TRBJ2-5, with a tentative D call TRBD2 (7 bases). The germline gives CDR1 MNHEY, CDR2 SMNVEV (reference sequence). The CDR3 sequence is 14 residues long. Trimming removed 3 bases at V and 5 bases at J, with 13 bases between. The CDR3 DNA follows: TGTGCCAGCAGTTTGGCGGGGGCGAGGGAGACCCAGTACTTC. Amino acids: CASSLAGARETQYF.

The rearrangement uses TRBV7-3 and TRBJ2-1, with 12 bases matching TRBD2. CDR3 length equals 14 residues. In germline, CDR1 is SGHTA, CDR2 FQGTGA. J was trimmed by 8 bases and V by 5 bases; bases with no gene match: 4. For the CDR3, the DNA is TGTGCCAGCAGCCAGGGACTAGCGGGTGATGAGCAGTTCTTC. Amino acids: CASSQGLAGDEQFF.